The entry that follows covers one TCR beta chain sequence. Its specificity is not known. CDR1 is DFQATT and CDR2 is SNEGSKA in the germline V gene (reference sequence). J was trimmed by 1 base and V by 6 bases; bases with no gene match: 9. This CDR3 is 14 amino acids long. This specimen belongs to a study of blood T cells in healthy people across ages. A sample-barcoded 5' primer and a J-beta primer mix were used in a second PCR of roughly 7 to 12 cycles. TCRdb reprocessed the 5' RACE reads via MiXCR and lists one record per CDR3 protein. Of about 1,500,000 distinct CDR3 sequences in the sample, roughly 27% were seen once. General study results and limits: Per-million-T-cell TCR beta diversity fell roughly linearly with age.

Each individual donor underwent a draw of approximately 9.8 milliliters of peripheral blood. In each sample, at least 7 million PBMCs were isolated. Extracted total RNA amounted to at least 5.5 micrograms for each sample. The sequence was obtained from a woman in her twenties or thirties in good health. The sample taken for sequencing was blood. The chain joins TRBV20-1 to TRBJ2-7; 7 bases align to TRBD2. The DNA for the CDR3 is TGCAGTGCCCTTGGGAGGGTCCAATCCTACGAGCAGTACTTC. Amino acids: CSALGRVQSYEQYF.